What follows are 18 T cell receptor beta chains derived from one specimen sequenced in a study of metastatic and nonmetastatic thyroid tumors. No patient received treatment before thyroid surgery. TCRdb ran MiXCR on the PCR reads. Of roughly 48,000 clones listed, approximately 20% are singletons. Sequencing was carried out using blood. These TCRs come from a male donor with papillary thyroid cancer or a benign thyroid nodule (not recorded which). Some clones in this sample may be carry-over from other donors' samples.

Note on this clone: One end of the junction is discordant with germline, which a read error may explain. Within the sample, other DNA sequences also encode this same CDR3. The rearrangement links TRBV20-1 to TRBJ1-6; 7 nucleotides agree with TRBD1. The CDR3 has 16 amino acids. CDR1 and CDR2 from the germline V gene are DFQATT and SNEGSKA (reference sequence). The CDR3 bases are TGCAGTGCTAGACCCGGGAGGGGGCGTCCTTATTCACCACTCCACTTT. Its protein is CSARPGRGRPYSPLHF.

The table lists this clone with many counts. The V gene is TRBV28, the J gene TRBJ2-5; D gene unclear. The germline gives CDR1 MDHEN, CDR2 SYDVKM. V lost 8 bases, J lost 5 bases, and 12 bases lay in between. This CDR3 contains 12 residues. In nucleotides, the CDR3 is TGTGCCAGCTTCGGAAGGACCGAGACCCAGTACTTC. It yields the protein CASFGRTETQYF.

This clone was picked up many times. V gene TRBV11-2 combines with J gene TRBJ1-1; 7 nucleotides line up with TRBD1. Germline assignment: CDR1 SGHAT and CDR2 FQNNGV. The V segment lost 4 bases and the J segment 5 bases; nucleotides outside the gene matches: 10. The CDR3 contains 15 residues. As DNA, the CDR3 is TGTGCCAGCAGCTACGGAAGGGGGCTCTGGACTGAAGCTTTCTTT. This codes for CASSYGRGLWTEAFF.

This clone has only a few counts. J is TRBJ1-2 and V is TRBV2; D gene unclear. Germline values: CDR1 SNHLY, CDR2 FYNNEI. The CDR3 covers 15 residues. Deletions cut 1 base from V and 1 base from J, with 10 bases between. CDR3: CASSEEGTLNYGYTF. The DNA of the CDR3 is TGTGCCAGCAGTGAAGAAGGCACCCTTAACTATGGCTACACCTTC.

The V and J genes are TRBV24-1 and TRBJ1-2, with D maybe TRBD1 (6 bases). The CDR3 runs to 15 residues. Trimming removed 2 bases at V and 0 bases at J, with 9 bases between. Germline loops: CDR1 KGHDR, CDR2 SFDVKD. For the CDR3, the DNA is TGTGCCACCAGTGATTCGGACAGACCTAACTATGGCTACACCTTC. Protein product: CATSDSDRPNYGYTF.

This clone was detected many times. CDR3 coding DNA: TGTGCCAGCAGCTTAAGCGGGGGCTCCTACAATGAGCAGTTCTTC. It yields the protein CASSLSGGSYNEQFF. The chain combines TRBV7-3 with TRBJ2-1; 7 nucleotides agree with TRBD2. Germline V gene lookup returns CDR1 SGHTA and CDR2 FQGTGA. V gave up 1 base and J gave up 0 bases; unmatched junction bases: 0. This CDR3 is built from 15 residues. Based on the CDR3 plus reference TRBV7-3 and TRBJ2-1, the full variable domain is GAGVSQTPSNKVTEKGKYVELRCDPISGHTALYWYRQSLGQGPEFLIYFQGTGAADDSGLPNDRFFAVRPEGSVSTLKIQRTERGDSAVYLCASSLSGGSYNEQFFGPGTRLTVL.

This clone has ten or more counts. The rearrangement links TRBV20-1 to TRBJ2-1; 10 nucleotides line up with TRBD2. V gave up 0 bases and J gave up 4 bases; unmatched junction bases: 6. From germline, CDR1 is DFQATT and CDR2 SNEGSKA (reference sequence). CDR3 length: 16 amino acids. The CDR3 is CSARDMTSGQYNEQFF. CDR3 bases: TGCAGTGCTAGAGATATGACTAGCGGGCAATACAATGAGCAGTTCTTC.

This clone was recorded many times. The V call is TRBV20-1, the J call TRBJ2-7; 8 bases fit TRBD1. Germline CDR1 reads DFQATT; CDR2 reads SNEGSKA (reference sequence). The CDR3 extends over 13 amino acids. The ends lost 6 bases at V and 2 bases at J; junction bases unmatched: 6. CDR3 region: CSAPDRVTYEQYF. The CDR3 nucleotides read TGCAGTGCGCCGGACAGGGTTACCTACGAGCAGTACTTC.

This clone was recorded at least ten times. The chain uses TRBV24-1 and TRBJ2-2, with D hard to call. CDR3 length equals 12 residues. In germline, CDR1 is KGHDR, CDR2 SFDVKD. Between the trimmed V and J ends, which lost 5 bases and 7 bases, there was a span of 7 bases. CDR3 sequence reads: CATSGLHGELFF. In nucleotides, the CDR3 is TGTGCCACCAGTGGTCTTCACGGGGAGCTGTTTTTT.

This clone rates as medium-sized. The CDR3 sequence is CASSYRQANNEQFF. The CDR3 region has the DNA TGCGCCAGCAGCTACCGACAGGCTAACAATGAGCAGTTCTTC. The chain combines TRBV5-1 with TRBJ2-1; D is perhaps TRBD1 (6 bases). The CDR3 is 14 amino acids. The V end was cut by 3 bases, the J end by 5 bases, with 12 bases between. Germline CDR1 SGHRS, CDR2 YFSETQ.

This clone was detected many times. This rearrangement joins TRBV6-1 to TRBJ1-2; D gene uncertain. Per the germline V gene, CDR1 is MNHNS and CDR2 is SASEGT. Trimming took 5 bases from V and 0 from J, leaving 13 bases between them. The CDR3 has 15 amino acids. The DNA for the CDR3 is TGTGCCAGCAGTCCCTACAGCCTTCCTAACTATGGCTACACCTTC. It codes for CASSPYSLPNYGYTF.

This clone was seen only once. The CDR3 sequence is CASSLAGQGFLVYGYTF. CDR3 in DNA: TGCGCCAGCAGCTTGGCCGGACAGGGGTTTCTAGTTTATGGCTACACCTTC. V usage is TRBV5-1 and J usage is TRBJ1-2; 9 bases agree with TRBD1. Germline assignment: CDR1 SGHRS and CDR2 YFSETQ. V lost 0 bases, J lost 5 bases, and 11 bases stayed unmatched. This CDR3 spans 17 amino acids.

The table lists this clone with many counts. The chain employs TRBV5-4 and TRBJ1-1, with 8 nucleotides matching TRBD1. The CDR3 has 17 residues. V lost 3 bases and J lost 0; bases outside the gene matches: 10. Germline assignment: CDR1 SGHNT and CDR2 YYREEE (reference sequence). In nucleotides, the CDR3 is TGTGCCAGCAGCTCGACAGGGGCCCTGGGTATGAACACTGAAGCTTTCTTT. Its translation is CASSSTGALGMNTEAFF.

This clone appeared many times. The CDR3 bases are TGTGCCAGCAGCTTAGGAACTGCACACACCGGGGAGCTGTTTTTT. Encoded protein: CASSLGTAHTGELFF. The chain employs TRBV5-6 and TRBJ2-2; D call uncertain. The length of the CDR3 is 15 residues. V was clipped by 2 bases and J by 3 bases, with 11 bases between them. Germline loops: CDR1 SGHDT, CDR2 YYEEEE.

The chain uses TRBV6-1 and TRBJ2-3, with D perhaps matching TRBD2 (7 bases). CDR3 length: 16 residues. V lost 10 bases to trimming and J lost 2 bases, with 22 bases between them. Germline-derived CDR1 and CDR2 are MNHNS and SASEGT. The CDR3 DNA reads TGTGCCATCCTGGGGGGGAGGGGACAAGACACAGATACGCAGTATTTT. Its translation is CAILGGRGQDTDTQYF.

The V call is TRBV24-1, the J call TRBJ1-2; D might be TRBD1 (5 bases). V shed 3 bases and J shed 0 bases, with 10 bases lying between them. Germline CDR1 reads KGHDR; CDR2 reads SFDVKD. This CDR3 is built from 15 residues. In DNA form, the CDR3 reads TGTGCCACCAGTGATGACAGAGACCCTAACTATGGCTACACCTTC. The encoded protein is CATSDDRDPNYGYTF.

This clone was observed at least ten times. CDR3 nucleotide sequence: TGTGCCAGCAGCTTGGGACAACCGGAGACCCAGTACTTC. It translates to CASSLGQPETQYF. This chain links TRBV5-6 with TRBJ2-5; D gene unclear. With 0 bases removed from V and 5 bases from J, the gap between germline ends came to 8 bases. Germline CDR1 reads SGHDT; CDR2 reads YYEEEE. The CDR3 contains 13 residues.

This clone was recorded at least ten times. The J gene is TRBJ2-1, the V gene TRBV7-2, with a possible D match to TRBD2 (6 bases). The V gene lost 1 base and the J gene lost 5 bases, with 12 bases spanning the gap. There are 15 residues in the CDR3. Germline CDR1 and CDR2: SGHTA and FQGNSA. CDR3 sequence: CASSLGLAPNNEQFF. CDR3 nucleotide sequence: TGTGCCAGCAGCTTAGGGCTAGCGCCTAACAATGAGCAGTTCTTC. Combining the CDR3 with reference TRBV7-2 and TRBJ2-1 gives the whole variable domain GAGVSQSPSNKVTEKGKDVELRCDPISGHTALYWYRQSLGQGLEFLIYFQGNSAPDKSGLPSDRFSAERTGGSVSTLTIQRTQQEDSAVYLCASSLGLAPNNEQFFGPGTRLTVL.